The 17 T cell receptor beta chains below come from one sample, sequenced in a study of blood T cell repertoires in COVID-19. Profiled with immunoSEQ multiplex PCR; TCRdb holds only in-frame clones, not every one. The sample carries a few hundred thousand clones, roughly 85% recorded once. Sequenced material: peripheral blood. These TCRs come from a man aged 50 to 60 with active or convalescent COVID-19.

This sequence joins TRBV5-6 and TRBJ1-3; D ambiguous. Trimming cost V 3 bases and J 2 bases, with 9 bases left between them. Germline V gives CDR1 SGHDT, CDR2 YYEEEE. This CDR3 has 14 amino acids. CDR3 protein: CASSSQRAGNTIYF. The CDR3 DNA reads as TGTGCCAGCAGCTCTCAAAGAGCTGGAAACACCATATATTTT.

This sequence joins TRBV5-1 and TRBJ2-4; possible D gene TRBD2, 6 bases. This CDR3 is built from 14 residues. The V gene's germline CDR1 is SGHRS and CDR2 YFSETQ. V gave up 4 bases and J gave up 9 bases, with 17 bases separating them. This CDR3 reads CASSPGTRQGIQYF. CDR3 nucleotide sequence: TGCGCCAGCAGCCCGGGGACTCGCCAAGGCATTCAGTACTTC.

This clone was seen a few times. The chain joins TRBV7-2 to TRBJ1-2, with a tentative D call TRBD1 (5 bases). The CDR3 length is 17 residues. Per germline, CDR1 SGHTA and CDR2 FQGNSA. V lost 1 base to trimming and J lost 2 bases, with 17 bases between them. The CDR3 coding sequence is TGTGCCAGCAGCTTAGTTGGGTCTGGGGCCACCAACTATGGCTACACCTTC. Translated: CASSLVGSGATNYGYTF.

J is TRBJ1-1 and V is TRBV18; TRBD1 is a possible D gene (5 bases). V was pared by 6 bases and J by 3 bases, with 11 bases between. The CDR3 length is 13 residues. Germline V gives CDR1 KGHSH, CDR2 LQKENI. This CDR3 is CASSDGGDTEAFF. CDR3 coding DNA: TGTGCCAGCTCGGACGGGGGGGACACTGAAGCTTTCTTT.

The V gene is TRBV7-2, the J gene TRBJ2-5; TRBD1 matches 7 bases. V lost 5 bases, J lost 5 bases, and 8 bases stayed unmatched. This CDR3 region has 14 residues. CDR1 and CDR2 (germline): SGHTA, FQGNSA. CDR3 protein: CASSVDRAVETQYF. As DNA, the CDR3 is TGTGCCAGCAGCGTAGACAGGGCGGTGGAGACCCAGTACTTC.

V usage is TRBV5-1 and J usage is TRBJ2-7; D perhaps matches TRBD2 (5 bases). CDR3 length: 15 amino acids. Germline CDR1 reads SGHRS; CDR2 reads YFSETQ. Trimming took 2 bases from V and 3 from J, leaving 15 bases between them. CDR3 DNA: TGCGCCAGCAGCTTCTTGGCGGGTCCGGACTACGAGCAGTACTTC. It is translated as CASSFLAGPDYEQYF.

CDR3 protein: CASSSQGAGSPLHF. The CDR3 bases are TGTGCCAGCAGTTCCCAGGGGGCCGGTTCACCCCTCCACTTT. The rearrangement joins TRBV5-6 to TRBJ1-6; 8 positions match TRBD1. V was pared by 5 bases and J by 9 bases, with 7 bases of the junction left unmatched. CDR1 SGHDT and CDR2 YYEEEE come from the germline V gene. The CDR3 sequence is 14 residues long.

The chain joins TRBV12-5 to TRBJ1-2; the D is unclear. The CDR3 is 13 residues long. CDR1 is LGHNT, CDR2 FRNRAP, per germline. Between the trimmed V and J ends, which lost 0 bases and 3 bases, there was a span of 5 bases. The CDR3 region has the DNA TGTGCTAGTGGTTTGGTCCCAGACTATGGCTACACCTTC. Protein: CASGLVPDYGYTF. Complete variable domain (other parts from reference TRBV12-5 and TRBJ1-2): DARVTQTPRHKVTEMGQEVTMRCQPILGHNTVFWYRQTMMQGLELLAYFRNRAPLDDSGMPKDRFSAEMPDATLATLKIQPSEPRDSAVYFCASGLVPDYGYTFGSGTRLTVV.

The chain is built from TRBV6-2 or TRBV6-3 and TRBJ2-7; the D gene is possibly TRBD2 (6 bases). Trimming took off 3 bases at V and 6 bases at J, with 21 bases between the two ends. The CDR3 has 16 amino acids. Germline loops: CDR1 MNHEY, CDR2 SVGEGT. The CDR3, as DNA: TGTGCCAGCAGTTATTCGGGAGTAAGGGTATCGTCCGAGCAGTACTTC. It specifies CASSYSGVRVSSEQYF.

The J gene is TRBJ1-1, the V gene TRBV28; a possible D gene is TRBD1 (6 bases). The ends were cut back, 2 bases at V and 5 bases at J, with 12 bases in the middle. The CDR3 has 14 amino acids. CDR1 and CDR2 from the germline V gene are MDHEN and SYDVKM. DNA of the CDR3: TGTGCCAGCAGTTTAGTGGGGGCAGGGACTGAAGCTTTCTTT. It translates to CASSLVGAGTEAFF.

The chain is built from TRBV6-5 and TRBJ1-1, with D tentatively TRBD1 (6 bases). Between the trimmed V and J ends, which lost 3 bases and 6 bases, there was a span of 14 bases. The CDR3 is 14 amino acids. The germline V gene encodes CDR1 MNHEY and CDR2 SVGAGI. CDR3 DNA sequence: TGTGCCAGCAGTTATCCGGAACAGGGTTCTGAAGCTTTCTTT. This translates into CASSYPEQGSEAFF.

The J gene is TRBJ1-4, the V gene TRBV21-1; TRBD1, the D gene given by the table, was not confirmed from the DNA. TRBV21-1 is flagged as a pseudogene. This CDR3 region has 18 residues. The CDR3, as DNA: TGTGCCAGCAGCTCTCTCTGGGACAGGGGGTGTACTAATGAAAAACTGTTTTTT. Translating it yields CASSSLWDRGCTNEKLFF.

V and J are TRBV9 and TRBJ1-4; unclear D gene. Per the germline V gene, CDR1 is SGDLS and CDR2 is YYNGEE. Between the trimmed V and J ends, which lost 2 bases and 4 bases, there was a span of 9 bases. This CDR3 has 14 residues. The CDR3 bases are TGTGCCAGCAGCGTCGACGGGAATAATGAAAAACTGTTTTTT. Translating gives CASSVDGNNEKLFF.

This clone showed up just a few times. J is TRBJ2-7 and V is TRBV7-9, with D perhaps matching TRBD1 (6 bases). V lost 4 bases and J 5 bases, leaving 15 bases between the germline ends. Per the germline V gene, CDR1 is SEHNR and CDR2 is FQNEAQ (reference sequence). This CDR3 has 14 residues. The CDR3 sequence: CASSSTGSSNEQYF. The CDR3 DNA follows: TGTGCCAGCAGCTCGACAGGAAGTAGTAACGAGCAGTACTTC.

The gene calls are TRBV10-1 and TRBJ2-7, with D unclear. From germline, CDR1 is WNHNN and CDR2 SYGVQD (reference sequence). The length of the CDR3 is 13 residues. The V end lost 0 bases, the J end lost 7 bases, and 10 bases lay between the germline ends. The CDR3 sequence: CASSESLNGEQYF. DNA of the CDR3: TGCGCCAGCAGTGAGTCGCTAAACGGGGAGCAGTACTTC.

The gene calls are TRBV4-3 and TRBJ2-4; D gene ambiguous. V was cut by 0 bases and J by 0 bases, with 12 bases left in between. The CDR3 has 17 residues. Per the germline V gene, CDR1 is LGHNA and CDR2 is YSLEER. This chain's CDR3 is CASSQDAEGVAKNIQYF. In nucleotides, the CDR3 is TGCGCCAGCAGCCAAGACGCGGAAGGAGTAGCCAAAAACATTCAGTACTTC.

J is TRBJ2-1 and V is TRBV5-1; the match to TRBD2 covers 11 bases. This CDR3 comprises 17 residues. Trimming took 3 bases from V and 7 from J; bases not matched to a gene: 12. Germline V gene data show CDR1 as SGHRS and CDR2 as YFSETQ. The CDR3 DNA reads TGCGCCAGCAGCTCACTAGCGGGAGCTAATATGGGGAATGAGCAGTTCTTC. Translating it yields CASSSLAGANMGNEQFF.